This T cell receptor beta chain is from a study of shared clonotypes between healthy human individuals. General study results and limits: It was anticipated that sequencing depth would influence how many clonotypes donors shared.

This clone showed up just once. Antigen unknown. Sequenced by immunoSEQ multiplex PCR; TCRdb stores in-frame clones only, minus some. The data hold fewer than 600,000 clones, with around 79% observed a single time. Trimming pared 3 bases from V and 4 bases from J, leaving 9 bases between. Germline-derived CDR1 and CDR2 are KGHSH and LQKENI. CDR3 length: 14 amino acids. This TCR came from a woman between 40 and 50 years old in good health. Some clones in this sample may be carry-over from other donors' samples. Source material: PBMCs. The chain is built from TRBV18 and TRBJ1-4; D is uncertain. The CDR3 nucleotides are TGTGCCAGCTCACCGAAGAGACATAATGAAAAACTGTTTTTT. Amino acids: CASSPKRHNEKLFF.